This T cell receptor beta chain was sequenced in a study of blood T cell repertoires in COVID-19. For the study at large: Nucleic acid was either cDNA or gDNA, and it came from T cells, B-cell-depleted T cells, or PBMCs.

The CDR3 length is 17 residues. Only in-frame clones appear in the TCRdb table, and some are missing; sequencing was by immunoSEQ multiplex PCR. Here the sample spans 45,000 to 55,000 clones, roughly 88% being singletons. Material: peripheral blood. This TCR was recovered from a human donor in a cohort sampled during active COVID-19. This chain connects TRBV21-1 to TRBJ2-2; the table's D gene call, TRBD2, was not cross checked with the DNA. TRBV21-1 is deemed a pseudogene. The CDR3 DNA reads as TGTGCCAGCAGCACCAATGGAGCGGGATCGGGCACCGGGGAGCTGTTTTTT. It is translated as CASSTNGAGSGTGELFF.